This TCR beta chain was documented in a study of blood T cell dynamics during melanoma immunotherapy. The CDR3 length is 14 residues. V was trimmed by 7 bases and J by 2 bases, leaving 15 bases between them. CDR1 is MNHNS, CDR2 SASEGT, per germline. Time point of the sample: week 3, after first cycle of checkpoint inhibitor. Here immunoSEQ multiplex PCR was the method, and the copy in TCRdb shows in-frame clones only, minus some. This sample has 15,000 or so clones, with around nine tenths found just once. The material sequenced was blood, taken from a patient treated with checkpoint blockade. This TCR was recovered from a human donor with melanoma. V and J are TRBV6-1 and TRBJ2-7; D could derive from TRBD1 or TRBD2 (5 bases each). The CDR3 coding sequence is TGTGCCAGCAACTCAGGGAGCCTCCCCTACGAGCAGTACTTC. Translated: CASNSGSLPYEQYF.